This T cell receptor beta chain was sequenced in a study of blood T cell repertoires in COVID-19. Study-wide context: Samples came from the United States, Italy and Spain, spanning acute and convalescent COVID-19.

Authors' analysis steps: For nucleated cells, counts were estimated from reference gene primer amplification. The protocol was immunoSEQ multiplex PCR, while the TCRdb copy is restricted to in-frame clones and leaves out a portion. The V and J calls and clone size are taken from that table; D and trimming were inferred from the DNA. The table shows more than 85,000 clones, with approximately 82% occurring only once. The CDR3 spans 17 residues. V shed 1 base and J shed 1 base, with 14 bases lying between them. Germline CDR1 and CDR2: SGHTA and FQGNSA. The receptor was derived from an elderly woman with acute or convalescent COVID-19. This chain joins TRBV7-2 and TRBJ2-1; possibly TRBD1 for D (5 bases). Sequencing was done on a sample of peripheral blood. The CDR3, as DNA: TGTGCCAGCAGCTTAGTAGGGGTCAGGGTATCCTACAATGAGCAGTTCTTC. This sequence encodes CASSLVGVRVSYNEQFF.